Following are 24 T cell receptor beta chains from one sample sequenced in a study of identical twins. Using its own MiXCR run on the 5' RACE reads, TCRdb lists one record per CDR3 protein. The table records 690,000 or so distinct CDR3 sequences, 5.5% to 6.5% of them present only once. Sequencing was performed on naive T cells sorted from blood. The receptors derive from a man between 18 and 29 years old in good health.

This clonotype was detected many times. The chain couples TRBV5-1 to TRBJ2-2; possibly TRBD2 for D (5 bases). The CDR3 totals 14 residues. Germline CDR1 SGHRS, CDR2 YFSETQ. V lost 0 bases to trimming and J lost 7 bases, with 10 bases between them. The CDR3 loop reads CASSLVLAIGELFF. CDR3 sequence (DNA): TGCGCCAGCAGCTTGGTCCTAGCAATCGGGGAGCTGTTTTTT.

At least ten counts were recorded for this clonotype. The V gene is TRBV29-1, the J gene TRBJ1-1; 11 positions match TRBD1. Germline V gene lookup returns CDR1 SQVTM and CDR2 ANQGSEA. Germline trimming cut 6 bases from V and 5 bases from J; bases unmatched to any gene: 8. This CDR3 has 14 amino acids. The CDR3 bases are TGCAGCGTGTGGACAGGGGGCTTCCGAACTGAAGCTTTCTTT. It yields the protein CSVWTGGFRTEAFF.

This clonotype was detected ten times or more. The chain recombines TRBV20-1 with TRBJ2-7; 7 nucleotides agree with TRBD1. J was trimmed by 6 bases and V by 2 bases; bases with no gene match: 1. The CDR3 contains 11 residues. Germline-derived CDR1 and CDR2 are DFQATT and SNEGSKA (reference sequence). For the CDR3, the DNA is TGCAGTGCTAGACCAGGGGGCGAGCAGTACTTC. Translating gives CSARPGGEQYF.

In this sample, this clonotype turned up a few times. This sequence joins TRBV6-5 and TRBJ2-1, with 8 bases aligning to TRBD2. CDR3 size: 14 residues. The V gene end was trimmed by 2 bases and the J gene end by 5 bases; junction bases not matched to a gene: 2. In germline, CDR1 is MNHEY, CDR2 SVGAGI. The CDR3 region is CASSYVAGNNEQFF. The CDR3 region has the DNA TGTGCCAGCAGTTACGTAGCGGGGAACAATGAGCAGTTCTTC.

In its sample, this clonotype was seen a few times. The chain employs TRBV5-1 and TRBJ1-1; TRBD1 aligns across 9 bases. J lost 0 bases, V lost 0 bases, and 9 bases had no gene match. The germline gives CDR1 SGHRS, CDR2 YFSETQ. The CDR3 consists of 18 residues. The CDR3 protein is CASSLVLPGQGMNTEAFF. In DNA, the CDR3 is TGCGCCAGCAGCTTGGTCCTACCGGGACAGGGTATGAACACTGAAGCTTTCTTT.

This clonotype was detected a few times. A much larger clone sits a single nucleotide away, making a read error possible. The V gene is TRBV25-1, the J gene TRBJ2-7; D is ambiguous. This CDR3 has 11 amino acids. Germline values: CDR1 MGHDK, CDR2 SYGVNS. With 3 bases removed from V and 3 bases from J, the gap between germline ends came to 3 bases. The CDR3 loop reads CASSDFYEQYF. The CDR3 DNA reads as TGTGCCAGCAGTGACTTCTACGAGCAGTACTTC.

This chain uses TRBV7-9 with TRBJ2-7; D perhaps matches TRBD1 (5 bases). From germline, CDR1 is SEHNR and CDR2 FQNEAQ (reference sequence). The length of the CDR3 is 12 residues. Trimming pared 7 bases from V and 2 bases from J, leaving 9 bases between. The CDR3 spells CASTQGTYEQYF. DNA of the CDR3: TGTGCCAGCACCCAGGGAACCTACGAGCAGTACTTC. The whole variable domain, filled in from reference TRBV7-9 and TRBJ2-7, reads DTGVSQNPRHKITKRGQNVTFRCDPISEHNRLYWYRQTLGQGPEFLTYFQNEAQLEKSRLLSDRFSAERPKGSFSTLEIQRTEQGDSAMYLCASTQGTYEQYFGPGTRLTVT.

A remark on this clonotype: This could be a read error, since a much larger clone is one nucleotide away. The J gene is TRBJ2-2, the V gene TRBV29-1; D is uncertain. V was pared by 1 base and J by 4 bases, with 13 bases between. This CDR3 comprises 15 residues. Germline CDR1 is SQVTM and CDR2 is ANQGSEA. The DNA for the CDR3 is TGCAGCGTTGAAGTCGGGCAGAGCCTCACCGGGGAGCTGTTTTTT. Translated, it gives CSVEVGQSLTGELFF.

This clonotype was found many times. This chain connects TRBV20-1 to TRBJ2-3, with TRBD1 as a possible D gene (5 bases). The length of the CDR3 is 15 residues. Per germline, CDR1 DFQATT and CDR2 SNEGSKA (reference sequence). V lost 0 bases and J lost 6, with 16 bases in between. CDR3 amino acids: CSARDFLRGSDTQYF. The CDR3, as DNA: TGCAGTGCTAGAGATTTTCTAAGGGGATCGGATACGCAGTATTTT.

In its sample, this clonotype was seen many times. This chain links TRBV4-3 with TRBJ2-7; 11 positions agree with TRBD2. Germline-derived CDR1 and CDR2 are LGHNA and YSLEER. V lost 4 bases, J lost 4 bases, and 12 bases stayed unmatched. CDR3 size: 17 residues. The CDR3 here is CASSLGRSGTSGYEQYF. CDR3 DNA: TGCGCCAGCAGCCTTGGGCGATCTGGGACTAGCGGTTACGAGCAGTACTTC.

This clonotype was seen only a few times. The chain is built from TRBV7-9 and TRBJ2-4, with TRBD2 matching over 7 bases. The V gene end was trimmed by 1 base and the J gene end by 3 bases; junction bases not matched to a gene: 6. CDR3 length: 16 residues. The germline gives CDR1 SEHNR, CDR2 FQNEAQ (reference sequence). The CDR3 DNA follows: TGTGCCAGCAGCTTAGGGGAGGGTTGGGACAAAAACATTCAGTACTTC. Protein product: CASSLGEGWDKNIQYF.

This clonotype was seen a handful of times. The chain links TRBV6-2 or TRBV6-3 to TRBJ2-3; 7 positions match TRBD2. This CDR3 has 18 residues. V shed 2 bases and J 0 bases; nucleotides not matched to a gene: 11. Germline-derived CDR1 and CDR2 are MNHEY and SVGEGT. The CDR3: CASSYHVQRGISTDTQYF. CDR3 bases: TGTGCCAGCAGTTACCACGTGCAGCGGGGAATAAGCACAGATACGCAGTATTTT.

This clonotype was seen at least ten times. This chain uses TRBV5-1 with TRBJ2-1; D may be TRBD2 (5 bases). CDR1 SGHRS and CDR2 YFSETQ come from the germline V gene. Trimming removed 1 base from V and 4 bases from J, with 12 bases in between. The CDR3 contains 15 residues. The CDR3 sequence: CASSLSLAAYNEQFF. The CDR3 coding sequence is TGCGCCAGCAGCTTGAGTCTAGCTGCATACAATGAGCAGTTCTTC.

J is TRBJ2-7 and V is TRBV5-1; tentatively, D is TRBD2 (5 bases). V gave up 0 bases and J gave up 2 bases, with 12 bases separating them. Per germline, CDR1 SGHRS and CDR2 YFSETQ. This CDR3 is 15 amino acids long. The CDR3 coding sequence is TGCGCCAGCAGCTTGGCCGGCAGCGGAACCTACGAGCAGTACTTC. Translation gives CASSLAGSGTYEQYF.

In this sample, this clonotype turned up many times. CDR3 sequence: CASSQVYGTGELFF. The DNA of the CDR3 is TGTGCCAGCAGCCAAGTTTACGGGACCGGGGAGCTGTTTTTT. The V call is TRBV14, the J call TRBJ2-2; D call uncertain. The CDR3 consists of 14 residues. Germline V gene sequence: CDR1 SGHDN, CDR2 FVKESK. Trimming left V 1 base short and J 5 bases short, with 8 bases between.

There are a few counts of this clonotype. In nucleotides, the CDR3 is TGCGCCAGCAGCTTGGTCCGGACTAGCGGTTACAATGAGCAGTTCTTC. This sequence encodes CASSLVRTSGYNEQFF. This rearrangement joins TRBV5-1 to TRBJ2-1; 10 bases agree with TRBD2. V shed 0 bases, J shed 4 bases, and the junction held 4 bases outside the gene matches. Per the germline V gene, CDR1 is SGHRS and CDR2 is YFSETQ. The length of the CDR3 is 16 residues.

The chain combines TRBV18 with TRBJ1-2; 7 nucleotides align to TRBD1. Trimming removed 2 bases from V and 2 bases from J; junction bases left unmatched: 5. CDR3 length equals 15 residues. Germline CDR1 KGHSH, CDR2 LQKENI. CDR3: CASSPRQGDNYGYTF. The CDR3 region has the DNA TGTGCCAGCTCACCAAGGCAGGGGGACAACTATGGCTACACCTTC.

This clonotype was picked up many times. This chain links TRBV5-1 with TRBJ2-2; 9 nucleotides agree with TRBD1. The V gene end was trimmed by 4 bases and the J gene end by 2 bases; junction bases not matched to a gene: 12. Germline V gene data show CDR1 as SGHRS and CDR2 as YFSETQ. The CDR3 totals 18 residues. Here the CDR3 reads CASSLSTGGVRNTGELFF. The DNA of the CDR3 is TGCGCCAGCAGCCTAAGCACAGGGGGCGTACGAAACACCGGGGAGCTGTTTTTT.

CDR3 sequence reads: CASSGQVARSEAFF. The CDR3 DNA is TGCGCCAGCAGCGGGCAGGTGGCTAGGAGTGAAGCTTTCTTT. This sequence joins TRBV4-1 and TRBJ1-1; D not certain. V shed 5 bases and J shed 7 bases, with 17 bases lying between them. The CDR3 runs to 14 residues. Germline loops: CDR1 MGHRA, CDR2 YSYEKL.

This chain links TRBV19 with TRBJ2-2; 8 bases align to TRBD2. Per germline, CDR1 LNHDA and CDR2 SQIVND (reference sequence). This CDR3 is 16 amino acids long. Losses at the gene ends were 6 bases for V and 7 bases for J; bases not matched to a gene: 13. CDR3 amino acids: CASRRNWAGGFGELFF. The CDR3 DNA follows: TGTGCCAGTAGACGCAATTGGGCGGGAGGCTTCGGGGAGCTGTTTTTT.

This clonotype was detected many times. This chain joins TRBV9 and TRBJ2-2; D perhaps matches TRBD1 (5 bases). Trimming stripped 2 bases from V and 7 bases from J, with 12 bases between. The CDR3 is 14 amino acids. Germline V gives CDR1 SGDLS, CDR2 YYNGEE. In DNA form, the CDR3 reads TGTGCCAGCAGCGTTTTAGGACAACGCGGGGAGCTGTTTTTT. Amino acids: CASSVLGQRGELFF.

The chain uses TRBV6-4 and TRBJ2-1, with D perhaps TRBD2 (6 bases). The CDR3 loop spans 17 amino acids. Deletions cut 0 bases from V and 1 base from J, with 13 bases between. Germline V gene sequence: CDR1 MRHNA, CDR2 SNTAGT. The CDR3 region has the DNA TGTGCCAGCAGTGACTCCCTACTGGAGGGGTCCTACAATGAGCAGTTCTTC. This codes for CASSDSLLEGSYNEQFF.

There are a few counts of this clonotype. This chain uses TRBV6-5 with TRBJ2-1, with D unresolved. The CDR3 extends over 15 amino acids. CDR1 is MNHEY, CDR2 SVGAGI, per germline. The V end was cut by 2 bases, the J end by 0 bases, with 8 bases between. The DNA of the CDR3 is TGTGCCAGCAGTTACGCGGTGAGCTCCTACAATGAGCAGTTCTTC. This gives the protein CASSYAVSSYNEQFF.

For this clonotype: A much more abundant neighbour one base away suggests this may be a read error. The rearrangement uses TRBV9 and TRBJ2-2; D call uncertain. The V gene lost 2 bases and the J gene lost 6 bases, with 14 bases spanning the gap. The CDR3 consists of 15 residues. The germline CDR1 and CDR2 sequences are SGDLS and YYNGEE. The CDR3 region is CASSVVTEAAGELFF. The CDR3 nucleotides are TGTGCCAGCAGCGTCGTAACAGAGGCCGCCGGGGAGCTGTTTTTT.